This is a list of T cell receptor beta chains from one sample in a study of T cells in localized non-small cell lung cancer. TCRdb keeps only in-frame clones here, not all; method: immunoSEQ multiplex PCR. The sample includes some 50,000 clones, over 80% of them seen just once. The sequences come from peripheral blood mononuclear cells, collected before any cancer treatment. The source of these receptors is a man between 35 and 75 years old with stage III lung adenocarcinoma. CDR3s include the opening cysteine and the closing phenylalanine or tryptophan. D genes are given only for firm matches. Only some rows state a clone size, as once, few, many or a class for expanded clones.

CDR3 length	V gene	clone size	J gene	D gene	CDR3 protein	CDR3 DNA
14	TRBV19	NA	TRBJ1-2	NA	CASSIPGQAYGYTF	TGTGCCAGTAGTATACCGGGACAAGCCTATGGCTACACCTTC
17	TRBV2	NA	TRBJ1-1	TRBD1	CASSAQGARRVNTEAFF	TGTGCCAGCAGTGCCCAGGGGGCGCGTAGGGTGAACACTGAAGCTTTCTTT
15	TRBV19	NA	TRBJ1-5	NA	CASSNRDGSNQPQHF	TGTGCCAGTAGCAACCGGGACGGTAGCAATCAGCCCCAGCATTTT
14	TRBV14	NA	TRBJ2-7	NA	CASSLMSLWSEQYF	TGTGCCAGCAGCCTCATGAGTCTCTGGAGCGAGCAGTACTTC
12	TRBV30	NA	TRBJ1-1	NA	CAWRTLNTEAFF	TGTGCCTGGCGTACTTTGAACACTGAAGCTTTCTTT
16	TRBV23-1	NA	TRBJ1-1	NA	CASSQFTGQTDPRAFF	TGCGCCAGCAGTCAATTTACCGGCCAAACTGACCCCCGGGCTTTCTTT
17	TRBV2	NA	TRBJ1-5	NA	CASSEMHYQLGNQPQHF	TGTGCCAGCAGTGAGATGCATTACCAACTGGGCAATCAGCCCCAGCATTTT
14	TRBV27	NA	TRBJ1-2	TRBD1	CASRPDRGGYGYTF	TGTGCCAGCAGACCAGACAGGGGAGGCTATGGCTACACCTTC
12	TRBV7-9	NA	TRBJ1-2	NA	CASSLLEDGYTF	TGTGCCAGCAGCTTATTGGAGGATGGCTACACCTTC
16	TRBV5-5	NA	TRBJ1-4	TRBD1	CASRRTGVGTNEKLFF	TGTGCCAGCAGACGGACAGGGGTTGGCACTAATGAAAAACTGTTTTTT
13	TRBV29-1	NA	TRBJ1-2	TRBD1	CSVAAGTGDGYTF	TGCAGCGTCGCCGCCGGGACAGGTGATGGCTACACCTTC
16	TRBV19	NA	TRBJ1-2	NA	CASSIGQSSANYGYTF	TGTGCCAGTAGTATTGGGCAGTCTTCAGCTAACTATGGCTACACCTTC
15	TRBV10-3	NA	TRBJ1-5	TRBD1	CAISGGTEPNQPQHF	TGTGCCATCAGTGGGGGGACAGAGCCTAATCAGCCCCAGCATTTT
12	TRBV6-1	NA	TRBJ2-1	NA	CAAHEMRNEQFF	TGTGCCGCTCACGAAATGCGGAATGAGCAGTTCTTC
14	TRBV19	NA	TRBJ2-4	NA	CASSIVQRENIQYF	TGTGCCAGTAGTATAGTTCAAAGGGAAAACATTCAGTACTTC
15	TRBV28	NA	TRBJ1-5	TRBD1	CASRTGILRHQPQHF	TGTGCCAGCAGGACAGGGATCCTGAGGCATCAGCCCCAGCATTTT
14	TRBV11-3	NA	TRBJ2-1	NA	CASSFSGGSNEQFF	TGTGCCAGCAGCTTCTCGGGTGGGAGCAATGAGCAGTTCTTC
14	TRBV9	few	TRBJ2-3	TRBD1	CASSGDRGTDTQYF	TGTGCCAGCAGCGGTGACAGGGGAACAGATACGCAGTATTTT
15	TRBV10-1	NA	TRBJ1-5	NA	CASSYEDHSNQPQHF	TGCGCCAGCAGTTACGAGGACCATAGCAATCAGCCCCAGCATTTT
13	TRBV5-6	NA	TRBJ1-4	NA	CASSFQGNEKLFF	TGTGCCAGCAGCTTTCAAGGGAATGAAAAACTGTTTTTT
16	TRBV27	NA	TRBJ2-7	TRBD1	CASSSERTGMVHEQYF	TGTGCCAGCAGTTCAGAAAGGACAGGTATGGTCCACGAGCAGTACTTC
17	TRBV4-1	few	TRBJ1-2	NA	CASSQDLGIGGAGGYTF	TGCGCCAGCAGCCAAGATCTGGGAATAGGGGGAGCGGGGGGCTACACCTTC
15	TRBV5-4	many	TRBJ2-2	NA	CASSPGAGNTGELFF	TGTGCCAGCAGCCCGGGGGCGGGGAACACCGGGGAGCTGTTTTTT
12	TRBV29-1	NA	TRBJ2-5	NA	CSVDREQETQYF	TGCAGCGTTGACAGGGAGCAAGAGACCCAGTACTTC
15	TRBV7-9	NA	TRBJ2-7	NA	CASSFTDHRSYEQYF	TGTGCCAGCAGCTTCACGGACCACCGCTCCTACGAGCAGTACTTC
12	TRBV13	NA	TRBJ1-1	NA	CASTLGNTEAFF	TGTGCCAGCACCTTAGGGAACACTGAAGCTTTCTTT
15	TRBV5-1	NA	TRBJ2-2	TRBD1	CASSVDRVGPGELFF	TGCGCCAGCAGCGTAGACAGGGTAGGGCCCGGGGAGCTGTTTTTT
11	TRBV27	NA	TRBJ1-1	NA	CASSHGSEAFF	TGTGCCAGCAGTCATGGGTCTGAAGCTTTCTTT
18	TRBV7-2	NA	TRBJ2-5	TRBD2	CASSLTTSGPLYQETQYF	TGTGCCAGCAGCTTAACGACTAGCGGGCCCCTCTACCAAGAGACCCAGTACTTC
16	TRBV6-1	NA	TRBJ1-5	NA	CASSGQGGGNNQPQHF	TGTGCCAGCAGTGGTCAGGGAGGGGGGAACAATCAGCCCCAGCATTTT
13	TRBV6-1	NA	TRBJ1-1	NA	CATTTESNTEAFF	TGTGCCACCACTACCGAGTCGAACACTGAAGCTTTCTTT
17	TRBV4-1	NA	TRBJ2-3	TRBD2	CASSAELGLAGRNTQYF	TGCGCCAGCAGCGCCGAGCTCGGACTAGCGGGACGTAATACGCAGTATTTT
13	TRBV6-1	NA	TRBJ2-7	NA	CASKGHFSYEQYF	TGTGCCAGCAAGGGACACTTCTCCTACGAGCAGTACTTC
15	TRBV6-5	NA	TRBJ1-1	TRBD1	CASSYSGQLNTEAFF	TGTGCCAGCAGTTACTCGGGACAGTTGAACACTGAAGCTTTCTTT
13	TRBV27	NA	TRBJ2-7	NA	CASSLGRAYEQYF	TGTGCCAGCAGTTTGGGCAGGGCCTACGAGCAGTACTTC
14	TRBV4-2	NA	TRBJ2-5	NA	CASSQEVGRETQYF	TGTGCCAGCAGCCAAGAGGTGGGGAGGGAGACCCAGTACTTC
14	TRBV27	NA	TRBJ1-2	NA	CASSLQGSNYGYTF	TGTGCCAGCAGTCTTCAGGGGAGTAACTATGGCTACACCTTC
18	TRBV11-3	NA	TRBJ2-5	TRBD2	CASSLTTSGPLYQETQYF	TGTGCCAGCAGCTTAACGACTAGCGGGCCCCTCTACCAAGAGACCCAGTACTTC
15	TRBV2	NA	TRBJ1-3	NA	CASSGSGFSGNTIYF	TGTGCCAGCAGTGGGTCCGGCTTCTCTGGAAACACCATATATTTT
13	TRBV5-1	NA	TRBJ2-7	NA	CASSFRGSYEQYF	TGCGCCAGCAGCTTTAGGGGCTCCTACGAGCAGTACTTC
12	TRBV10-3	NA	TRBJ2-1	NA	CAISESGNEQFF	TGTGCCATCAGTGAGTCCGGAAATGAGCAGTTCTTC
12	TRBV18	NA	TRBJ2-1	NA	CASSPDWDEQFF	TGTGCCAGCTCACCCGATTGGGATGAGCAGTTCTTC
14	TRBV5-6	NA	TRBJ2-3	NA	CASSFGGLTDTQYF	TGTGCCAGCAGCTTCGGAGGTTTGACAGATACGCAGTATTTT